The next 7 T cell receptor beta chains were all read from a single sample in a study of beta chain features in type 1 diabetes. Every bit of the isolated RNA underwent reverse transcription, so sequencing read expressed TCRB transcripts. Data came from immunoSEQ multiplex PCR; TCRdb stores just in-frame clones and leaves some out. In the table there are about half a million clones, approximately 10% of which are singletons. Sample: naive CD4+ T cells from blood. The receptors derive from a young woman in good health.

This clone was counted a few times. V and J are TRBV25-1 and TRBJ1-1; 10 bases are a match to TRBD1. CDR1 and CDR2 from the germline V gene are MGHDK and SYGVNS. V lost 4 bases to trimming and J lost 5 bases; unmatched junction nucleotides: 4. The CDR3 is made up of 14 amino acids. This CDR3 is CASSVPGQGTEAFF. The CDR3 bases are TGTGCCAGCAGTGTTCCGGGACAGGGGACTGAAGCTTTCTTT.

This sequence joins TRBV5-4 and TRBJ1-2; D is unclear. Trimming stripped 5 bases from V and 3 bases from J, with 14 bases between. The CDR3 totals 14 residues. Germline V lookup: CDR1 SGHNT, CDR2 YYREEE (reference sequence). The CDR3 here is CASRAPDSYYGYTF. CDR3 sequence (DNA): TGTGCCAGCAGGGCACCAGACTCCTACTATGGCTACACCTTC. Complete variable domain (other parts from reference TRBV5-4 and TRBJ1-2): ETGVTQSPTHLIKTRGQQVTLRCSSQSGHNTVSWYQQALGQGPQFIFQYYREEENGRGNFPPRFSGLQFPNYSSELNVNALELDDSALYLCASRAPDSYYGYTFGSGTRLTVV.

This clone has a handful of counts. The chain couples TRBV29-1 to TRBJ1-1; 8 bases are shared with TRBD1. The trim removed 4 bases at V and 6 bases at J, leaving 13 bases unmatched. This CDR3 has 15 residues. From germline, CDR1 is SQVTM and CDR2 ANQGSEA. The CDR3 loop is CSVVEAGGIFAEAFF. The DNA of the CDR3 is TGCAGCGTTGTGGAGGCAGGGGGCATTTTCGCTGAAGCTTTCTTT.

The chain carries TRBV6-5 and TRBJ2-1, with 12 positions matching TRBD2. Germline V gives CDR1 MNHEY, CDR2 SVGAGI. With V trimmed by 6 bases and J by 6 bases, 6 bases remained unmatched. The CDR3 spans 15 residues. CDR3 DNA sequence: TGTGCCAGCAGCCTGACTAGCGGGAGCTTCAATGAGCAGTTCTTC. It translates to CASSLTSGSFNEQFF.

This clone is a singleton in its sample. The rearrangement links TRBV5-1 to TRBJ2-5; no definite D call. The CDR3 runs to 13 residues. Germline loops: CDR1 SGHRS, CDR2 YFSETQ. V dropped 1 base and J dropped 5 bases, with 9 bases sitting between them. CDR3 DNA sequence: TGCGCCAGCAGCTTGACCCACTCGGAGACCCAGTACTTC. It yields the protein CASSLTHSETQYF.

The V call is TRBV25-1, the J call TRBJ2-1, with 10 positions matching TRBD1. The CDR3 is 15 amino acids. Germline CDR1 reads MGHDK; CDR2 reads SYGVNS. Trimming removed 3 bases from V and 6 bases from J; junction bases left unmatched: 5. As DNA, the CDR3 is TGTGCCAGCAGTGAGGCGACAGGGGGCTTCAATGAGCAGTTCTTC. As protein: CASSEATGGFNEQFF.

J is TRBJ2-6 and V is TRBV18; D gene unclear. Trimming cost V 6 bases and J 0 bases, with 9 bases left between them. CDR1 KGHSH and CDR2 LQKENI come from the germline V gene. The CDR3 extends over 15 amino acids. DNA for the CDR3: TGTGCCAGCTCCCCTACCTTCTCTGGGGCCAACGTCCTGACTTTC. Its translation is CASSPTFSGANVLTF.